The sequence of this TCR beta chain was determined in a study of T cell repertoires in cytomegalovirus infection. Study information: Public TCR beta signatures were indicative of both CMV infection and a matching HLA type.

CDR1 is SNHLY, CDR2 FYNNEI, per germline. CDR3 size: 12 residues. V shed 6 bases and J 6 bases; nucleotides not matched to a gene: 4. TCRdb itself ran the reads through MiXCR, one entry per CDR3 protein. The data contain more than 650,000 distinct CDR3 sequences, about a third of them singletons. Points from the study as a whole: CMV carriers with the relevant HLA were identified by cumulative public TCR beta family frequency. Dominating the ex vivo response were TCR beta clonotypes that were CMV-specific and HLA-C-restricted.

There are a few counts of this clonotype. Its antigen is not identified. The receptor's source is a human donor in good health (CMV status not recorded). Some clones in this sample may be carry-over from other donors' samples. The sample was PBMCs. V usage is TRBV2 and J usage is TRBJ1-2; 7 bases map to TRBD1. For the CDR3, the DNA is TGTGCCAGCAGCAAGGGGGCTGATGGCTACACCTTC. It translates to CASSKGADGYTF.